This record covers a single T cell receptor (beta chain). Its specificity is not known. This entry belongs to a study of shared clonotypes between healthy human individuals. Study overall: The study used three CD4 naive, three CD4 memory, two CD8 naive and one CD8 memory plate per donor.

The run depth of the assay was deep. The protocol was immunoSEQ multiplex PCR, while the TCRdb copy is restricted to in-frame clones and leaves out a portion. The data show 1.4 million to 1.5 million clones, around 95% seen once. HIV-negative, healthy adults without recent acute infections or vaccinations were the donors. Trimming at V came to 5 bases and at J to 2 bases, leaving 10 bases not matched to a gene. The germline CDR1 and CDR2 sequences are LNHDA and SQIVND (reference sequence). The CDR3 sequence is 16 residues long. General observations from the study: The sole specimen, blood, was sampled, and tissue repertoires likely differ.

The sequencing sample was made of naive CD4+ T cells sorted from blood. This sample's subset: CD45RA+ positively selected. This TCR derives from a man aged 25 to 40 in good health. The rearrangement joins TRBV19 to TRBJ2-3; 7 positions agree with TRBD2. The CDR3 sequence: CASSEAGVAITDTQYF. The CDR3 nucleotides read TGTGCCAGTAGTGAGGCGGGGGTGGCGATCACAGATACGCAGTATTTT. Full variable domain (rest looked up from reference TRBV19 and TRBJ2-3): DGGITQSPKYLFRKEGQNVTLSCEQNLNHDAMYWYRQDPGQGLRLIYYSQIVNDFQKGDIAEGYSVSREKKESFPLTVTSAQKNPTAFYLCASSEAGVAITDTQYFGPGTRLTVL.